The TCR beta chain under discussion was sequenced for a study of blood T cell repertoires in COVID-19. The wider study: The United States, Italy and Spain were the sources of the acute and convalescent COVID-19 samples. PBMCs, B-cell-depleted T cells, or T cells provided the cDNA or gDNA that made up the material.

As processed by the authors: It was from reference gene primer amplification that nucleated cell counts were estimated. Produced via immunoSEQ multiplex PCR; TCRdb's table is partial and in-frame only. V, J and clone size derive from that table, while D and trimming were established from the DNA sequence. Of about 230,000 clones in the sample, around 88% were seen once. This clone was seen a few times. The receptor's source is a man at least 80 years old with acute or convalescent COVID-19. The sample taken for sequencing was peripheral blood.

In DNA form, the CDR3 reads TGTGCCAGCAGCGCACCCGGCGGTTCCTACAATGAGCAGTTCTTC. Protein product: CASSAPGGSYNEQFF. The V and J genes are TRBV9 and TRBJ2-1; D call uncertain. V lost 3 bases and J 1 base, leaving 11 bases between the germline ends. Germline-derived CDR1 and CDR2 are SGDLS and YYNGEE. The CDR3 spans 15 residues.